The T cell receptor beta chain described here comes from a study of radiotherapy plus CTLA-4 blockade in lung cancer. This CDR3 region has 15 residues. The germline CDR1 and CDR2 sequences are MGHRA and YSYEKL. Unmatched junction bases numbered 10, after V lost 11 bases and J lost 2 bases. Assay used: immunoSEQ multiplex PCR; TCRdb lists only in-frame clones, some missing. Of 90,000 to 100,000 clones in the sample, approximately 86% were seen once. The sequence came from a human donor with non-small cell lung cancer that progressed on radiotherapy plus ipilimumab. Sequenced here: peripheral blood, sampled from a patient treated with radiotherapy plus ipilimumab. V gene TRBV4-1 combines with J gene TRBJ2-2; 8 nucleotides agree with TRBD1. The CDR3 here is CAARRGQANTGELFF. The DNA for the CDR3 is TGCGCCGCGAGAAGGGGACAGGCAAACACCGGGGAGCTGTTTTTT.